The 27 T cell receptor beta chains reported below all come from one sample, sequenced in a study of cytomegalovirus exposure and HLA in healthy donors. This table comes from immunoSEQ multiplex PCR, and its TCRdb copy is limited to in-frame clones, with some not included. The data contain some 240,000 clones, more than 75% of them singletons. Material: PBMCs. Receptors originate from a woman under 30 in good health and CMV-seropositive.

Written as DNA, the CDR3 is TGTGCTAGTGGCTCGAGCGGGGCGCGAGGAGAGCAGTACTTC. Translated, it gives CASGSSGARGEQYF. The chain recombines TRBV12-5 with TRBJ2-7, with TRBD2 identical over 7 bases. Germline V lookup: CDR1 LGHNT, CDR2 FRNRAP. The V gene end was trimmed by 6 bases and the J gene end by 7 bases; junction bases not matched to a gene: 12. The CDR3 loop spans 14 amino acids.

The V and J genes are TRBV7-3 and TRBJ2-3; no clear D gene. The V end was cut by 2 bases, the J end by 2 bases, with 5 bases between. Per the germline V gene, CDR1 is SGHTA and CDR2 is FQGTGA. The length of the CDR3 is 13 residues. CDR3 protein: CASSLQATDTQYF. In DNA form, the CDR3 reads TGTGCCAGCAGCTTACAAGCCACAGATACGCAGTATTTT.

The chain combines TRBV29-1 with TRBJ2-4, with D perhaps matching TRBD1 (7 bases). This CDR3 has 13 residues. CDR1 and CDR2 (germline): SQVTM, ANQGSEA. V gave up 7 bases and J gave up 2 bases, with 12 bases separating them. CDR3 nucleotide sequence: TGCAGCGGACAGGGACTTTCCAAAAACATTCAGTACTTC. Its translation is CSGQGLSKNIQYF.

By share of the sample, this clone is medium-sized (0.01 to 0.1%). This chain connects TRBV28 to TRBJ2-7; the match to TRBD2 covers 11 bases. J lost 4 bases, V lost 6 bases, and 11 bases had no gene match. This CDR3 is 16 amino acids long. Per germline, CDR1 MDHEN and CDR2 SYDVKM. The CDR3 sequence: CASSSTSGSIFYEQYF. The CDR3 nucleotides read TGTGCCAGCAGCTCTACTAGCGGGAGCATCTTTTACGAGCAGTACTTC.

This clone was counted once. This chain uses TRBV5-1 with TRBJ2-1, with 11 nucleotides matching TRBD2. V shed 1 base, J shed 8 bases, and the junction held 11 bases outside the gene matches. The length of the CDR3 is 17 residues. Per the germline V gene, CDR1 is SGHRS and CDR2 is YFSETQ. The DNA for the CDR3 is TGCGCCAGCAGCTTGACTAGCGGGAGTCTTTATGTCCATGAGCAGTTCTTC. Protein: CASSLTSGSLYVHEQFF.

The genes are TRBV28 and TRBJ2-1, with TRBD2 identical over 9 bases. Per germline, CDR1 MDHEN and CDR2 SYDVKM. V was pared by 4 bases and J by 2 bases, with 15 bases of the junction left unmatched. The CDR3 has 19 residues. CDR3 amino acids: CASSSPRGAGGRAYNEQFF. CDR3 sequence (DNA): TGTGCCAGCAGTTCCCCCCGGGGGGCGGGAGGGCGCGCCTACAATGAGCAGTTCTTC. Full variable domain (remainder filled in from reference TRBV28 and TRBJ2-1): DVKVTQSSRYLVKRTGEKVFLECVQDMDHENMFWYRQDPGLGLRLIYFSYDVKMKEKGDIPEGYSVSREKKERFSLILESASTNQTSMYLCASSSPRGAGGRAYNEQFFGPGTRLTVL.

V gene TRBV7-9 combines with J gene TRBJ1-4, with D perhaps matching TRBD1 (5 bases). The CDR3 consists of 14 residues. Trimming stripped 4 bases from V and 6 bases from J, with 12 bases between. CDR1 is SEHNR, CDR2 FQNEAQ, per germline (reference sequence). CDR3 sequence (DNA): TGTGCCAGCAGCTCGACACCGGGGGATGAAAAACTGTTTTTT. Protein: CASSSTPGDEKLFF.

V gene TRBV9 combines with J gene TRBJ1-1; D ambiguous. Trimming removed 0 bases from V and 4 bases from J, with 13 bases in between. The CDR3 runs 15 residues. Germline V gene data show CDR1 as SGDLS and CDR2 as YYNGEE. This CDR3 is CASSVDGVIGTEAFF. The DNA for the CDR3 is TGTGCCAGCAGCGTAGACGGGGTTATCGGCACTGAAGCTTTCTTT.

V usage is TRBV6-5 and J usage is TRBJ2-7, with a weak D call TRBD2 (5 bases). Germline loops: CDR1 MNHEY, CDR2 SVGAGI. Deletions cut 0 bases from V and 0 bases from J, with 12 bases between. CDR3 length equals 16 residues. The CDR3 loop reads CASSYSPEGSSYEQYF. The CDR3 bases are TGTGCCAGCAGTTACTCCCCCGAAGGGAGCTCCTACGAGCAGTACTTC.

The V gene is TRBV5-6, the J gene TRBJ2-7; tentatively, D is TRBD2 (5 bases). CDR1 is SGHDT, CDR2 YYEEEE, per germline. This CDR3 region has 16 residues. V was cut by 0 bases and J by 2 bases, with 15 bases left in between. As DNA, the CDR3 is TGTGCCAGCAGCTTGGGTCCGAGCGGTCCTACCTACGAGCAGTACTTC. Amino acid sequence: CASSLGPSGPTYEQYF.

To note about this clone: Compared with germline, one end of the junction differs, possibly owing to a read error. V usage is TRBV30 and J usage is TRBJ2-2; 7 positions match TRBD2. The CDR3 consists of 14 residues. Per the germline V gene, CDR1 is GTSNPN and CDR2 is SVGIG (reference sequence). In DNA form, the CDR3 reads TGTGCCGGGAGGGGCCCCGCGAACACCGGGGAGCTGTTTTTT. This gives the protein CAGRGPANTGELFF.

The chain employs TRBV6-1 and TRBJ2-7; a possible D gene is TRBD1 (5 bases). Per the germline V gene, CDR1 is MNHNS and CDR2 is SASEGT. The CDR3 covers 14 residues. V was shortened by 1 base and J by 5 bases, with 12 bases between the two germline ends. CDR3 residues: CASSEVLGRNEQYF. The CDR3 region has the DNA TGTGCCAGCAGTGAAGTATTGGGGCGGAACGAGCAGTACTTC.

The CDR3 loop reads CASSPGLPNYGYTF. DNA for the CDR3: TGTGCCAGCAGTCCGGGACTCCCTAACTATGGCTACACCTTC. The V gene is TRBV6-5, the J gene TRBJ1-2, with D possibly TRBD1 on 5 matching bases. The length of the CDR3 is 14 residues. The V and J ends lost 5 bases and 0 bases respectively, with 10 bases between them. Germline V gene data show CDR1 as MNHEY and CDR2 as SVGAGI.

V gene TRBV7-2 combines with J gene TRBJ2-7; no clear D. Germline V lookup: CDR1 SGHTA, CDR2 FQGNSA. The germline V and J ends were trimmed by 1 base and 7 bases, with 5 bases remaining between them. CDR3 size: 11 residues. The CDR3 is CASSLVREQYF. The CDR3 nucleotides are TGTGCCAGCAGCTTAGTACGGGAGCAGTACTTC.

This chain joins TRBV30 and TRBJ2-2, with 10 positions matching TRBD1. The length of the CDR3 is 16 residues. Germline-derived CDR1 and CDR2 are GTSNPN and SVGIG (reference sequence). V trimming: 4 bases; J trimming: 5 bases; junction bases outside the gene matches: 10. This CDR3 reads CAWTLIGTGVTGELFF. CDR3 bases: TGTGCCTGGACCCTTATAGGGACAGGGGTGACCGGGGAGCTGTTTTTT.

The chain has TRBV2 and TRBJ2-2, with D maybe TRBD1 (6 bases). V lost 5 bases and J lost 5, with 18 bases in between. The CDR3 is 16 residues long. Germline-derived CDR1 and CDR2 are SNHLY and FYNNEI. DNA for the CDR3: TGTGCCAGCAGTTTGGAGACAGGTCGTCGGACCGGGGAGCTGTTTTTT. Its protein is CASSLETGRRTGELFF.

The chain employs TRBV19 and TRBJ1-5, with a tentative D call TRBD1 (6 bases). CDR1 is LNHDA, CDR2 SQIVND, per germline (reference sequence). V shed 3 bases and J shed 2 bases, with 8 bases lying between them. CDR3 length: 14 amino acids. The chain's CDR3 is CASSIPGGNQPQHF. CDR3 DNA sequence: TGTGCCAGTAGTATCCCAGGGGGCAATCAGCCCCAGCATTTT.

V usage is TRBV6-1 and J usage is TRBJ2-7; TRBD1 matches 7 bases. V shed 0 bases, J shed 3 bases, and the junction held 5 bases outside the gene matches. This CDR3 contains 15 residues. Germline values: CDR1 MNHNS, CDR2 SASEGT. The CDR3 protein is CASSEAHRGYYEQYF. The CDR3 bases are TGTGCCAGCAGTGAAGCCCACAGGGGATACTACGAGCAGTACTTC.

This chain links TRBV18 with TRBJ2-2; a weak D match, TRBD2 (6 bases). The CDR3 totals 16 residues. V was pared by 1 base and J by 0 bases, with 9 bases between. Germline V gene sequence: CDR1 KGHSH, CDR2 LQKENI. The CDR3 reads CASSPRREANTGELFF. The CDR3 DNA reads TGTGCCAGCTCACCACGCAGGGAGGCGAACACCGGGGAGCTGTTTTTT.

V gene TRBV27 combines with J gene TRBJ2-1; 9 bases are a match to TRBD2. The CDR3 sequence is 17 residues long. The trim removed 2 bases at V and 6 bases at J, leaving 11 bases unmatched. Germline V gene data show CDR1 as MNHEY and CDR2 as SMNVEV (reference sequence). The CDR3 spells CASSLKPPGLASNEQFF. The CDR3 DNA is TGTGCCAGCAGTTTAAAGCCTCCGGGACTAGCCTCCAATGAGCAGTTCTTC.

The chain combines TRBV19 with TRBJ1-1; D unresolved. The V end was cut by 5 bases, the J end by 3 bases, with 10 bases between. Germline CDR1 LNHDA, CDR2 SQIVND (reference sequence). CDR3 length equals 13 residues. CDR3 nucleotide sequence: TGTGCCAGTAGTGTTGGGCCGTACACTGAAGCTTTCTTT. It yields the protein CASSVGPYTEAFF.

The chain employs TRBV28 and TRBJ2-7; 8 positions agree with TRBD1. Germline V lookup: CDR1 MDHEN, CDR2 SYDVKM. Trimming at V came to 10 bases and at J to 7 bases, leaving 12 bases not matched to a gene. The CDR3 loop spans 13 amino acids. In DNA form, the CDR3 reads TGTGCCACAACCGGGCAGGGGGCAGAGGAGCAGTACTTC. It is translated as CATTGQGAEEQYF. The variable domain in full, with the rest retrieved from reference TRBV28 and TRBJ2-7, is DVKVTQSSRYLVKRTGEKVFLECVQDMDHENMFWYRQDPGLGLRLIYFSYDVKMKEKGDIPEGYSVSREKKERFSLILESASTNQTSMYLCATTGQGAEEQYFGPGTRLTVT.

The chain has TRBV28 and TRBJ2-4; 7 nucleotides match TRBD2. Looked up from germline, CDR1 is MDHEN and CDR2 is SYDVKM. After removal of 4 bases from V and 0 bases from J, the junction contained 12 bases not matched to a gene. CDR3 size: 18 residues. The CDR3 nucleotides read TGTGCCAGCAGTTATCCCCCGGGGAGGGTACTAGCCAAAAACATTCAGTACTTC. As protein: CASSYPPGRVLAKNIQYF.

The genes are TRBV27 and TRBJ2-1; 12 bases fit TRBD2. The CDR3 covers 15 residues. Germline assignment: CDR1 MNHEY and CDR2 SMNVEV (reference sequence). The J segment lost 9 bases and the V segment lost 4 bases, leaving 7 bases of the junction unmatched. The CDR3 sequence is CASSSWTSGEGEQFF. The CDR3 DNA reads TGTGCCAGCAGTTCTTGGACTAGCGGGGAAGGTGAGCAGTTCTTC.

The rearrangement links TRBV11-2 to TRBJ2-1, with 9 nucleotides matching TRBD2. Unmatched junction bases numbered 11, after V lost 5 bases and J lost 6 bases. Germline loops: CDR1 SGHAT, CDR2 FQNNGV. CDR3 length equals 16 residues. In DNA, the CDR3 is TGTGCCAGCAGCCCTAAGACTAGCGGCAAAGGCAATGAGCAGTTCTTC. It specifies CASSPKTSGKGNEQFF. Full variable domain (rest looked up from reference TRBV11-2 and TRBJ2-1): EAGVAQSPRYKIIEKRQSVAFWCNPISGHATLYWYQQILGQGPKLLIQFQNNGVVDDSQLPKDRFSAERLKGVDSTLKIQPAKLEDSAVYLCASSPKTSGKGNEQFFGPGTRLTVL.

The chain uses TRBV27 and TRBJ2-1; D might be TRBD2 (5 bases). Germline V lookup: CDR1 MNHEY, CDR2 SMNVEV (reference sequence). The length of the CDR3 is 14 residues. With 3 bases removed from V and 5 bases from J, the gap between germline ends came to 11 bases. The CDR3 region is CASSLTMKNNEQFF. The CDR3 nucleotides are TGTGCCAGCAGTTTGACTATGAAAAACAATGAGCAGTTCTTC.

The chain uses TRBV4-2 and TRBJ2-1, with 8 positions matching TRBD1. J lost 1 base, V lost 1 base, and 6 bases had no gene match. CDR1 is LGHNA and CDR2 is YNFKEQ in the germline V gene. The CDR3 runs 17 residues. The DNA of the CDR3 is TGTGCCAGCAGCCAAGCAGGGGGCCCCTATTCCTACAATGAGCAGTTCTTC. Protein sequence: CASSQAGGPYSYNEQFF.